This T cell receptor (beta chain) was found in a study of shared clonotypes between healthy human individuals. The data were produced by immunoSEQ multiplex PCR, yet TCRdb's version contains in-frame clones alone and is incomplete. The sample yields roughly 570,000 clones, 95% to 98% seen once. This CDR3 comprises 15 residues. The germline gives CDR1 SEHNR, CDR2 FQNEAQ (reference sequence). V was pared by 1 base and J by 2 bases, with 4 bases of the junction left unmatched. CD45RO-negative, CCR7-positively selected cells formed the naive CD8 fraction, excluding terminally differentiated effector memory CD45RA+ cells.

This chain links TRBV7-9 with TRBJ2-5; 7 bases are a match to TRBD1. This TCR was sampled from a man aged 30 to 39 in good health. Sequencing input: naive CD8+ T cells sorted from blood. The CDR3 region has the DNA TGTGCCAGCAGCTTAGTGACAGGGTGGCAAGAGACCCAGTACTTC. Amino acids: CASSLVTGWQETQYF. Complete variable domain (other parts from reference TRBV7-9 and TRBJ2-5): DTGVSQNPRHKITKRGQNVTFRCDPISEHNRLYWYRQTLGQGPEFLTYFQNEAQLEKSRLLSDRFSAERPKGSFSTLEIQRTEQGDSAMYLCASSLVTGWQETQYFGPGTRLLVL.